The sequence of this T cell receptor (beta chain) was determined in a study of Ad26.COV2.S vaccination and SARS-CoV-2 variants. Overall study context: Ad26.COV2.S given intramuscularly, once or twice 56 days apart.

Comment on this clone: Its specificity is unknown.

The treatment is: roughly 20 received Ad26.COV2.S at low or high dose, single or two shots; five or six received placebo; per-sample allocation not given. Day 63 after the first injection of vaccine or placebo was the sampling time. An adult of 18-55 years in Boston served as donor. Expressing Wuhan-strain SARS-CoV-2 spike, an Ad26 vector served as the vaccine. Produced via immunoSEQ multiplex PCR; TCRdb's table is partial and in-frame only. The table shows 350,000 to 400,000 clones, with about 88% occurring only once. Findings and limits, study-wide: The TCR breadth and depth analyses may have understated or missed part of the total T cell responses.

The CDR3 contains 14 residues. After removal of 7 bases from V and 2 bases from J, the junction contained 4 bases not matched to a gene. Germline V CDR1 and CDR2: SNHLY, FYNNEI. Sequences were derived from peripheral blood, sampled in a trial of Ad26.COV2.S vaccine versus placebo. This sequence originates from a person between 18 and 65 years old who received the Ad26.COV2.S COVID-19 vaccine or a placebo. V is TRBV2 and J is TRBJ2-3; 9 bases are shared with TRBD1. CDR3: CASTWDRVTDTQYF. In nucleotides, the CDR3 is TGTGCCAGCACTTGGGACAGGGTCACAGATACGCAGTATTTT.